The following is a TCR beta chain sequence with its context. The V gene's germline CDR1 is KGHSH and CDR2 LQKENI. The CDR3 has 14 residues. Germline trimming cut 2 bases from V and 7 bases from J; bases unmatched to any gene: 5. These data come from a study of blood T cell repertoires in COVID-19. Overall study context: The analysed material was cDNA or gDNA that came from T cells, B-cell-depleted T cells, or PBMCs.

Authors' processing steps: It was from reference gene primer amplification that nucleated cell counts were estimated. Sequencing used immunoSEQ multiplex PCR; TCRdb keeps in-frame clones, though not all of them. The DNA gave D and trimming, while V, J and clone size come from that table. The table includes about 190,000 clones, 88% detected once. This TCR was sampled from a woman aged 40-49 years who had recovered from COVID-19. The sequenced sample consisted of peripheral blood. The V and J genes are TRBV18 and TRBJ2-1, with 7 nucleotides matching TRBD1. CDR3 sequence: CASSPGTARNEQFF. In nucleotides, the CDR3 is TGTGCCAGCTCACCAGGGACAGCCAGGAATGAGCAGTTCTTC.